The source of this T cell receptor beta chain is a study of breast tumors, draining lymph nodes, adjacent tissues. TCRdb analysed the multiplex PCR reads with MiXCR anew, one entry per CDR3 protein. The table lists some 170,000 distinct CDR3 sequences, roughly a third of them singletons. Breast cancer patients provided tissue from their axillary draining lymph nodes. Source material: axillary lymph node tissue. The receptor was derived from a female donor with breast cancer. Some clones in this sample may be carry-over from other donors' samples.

CDR3 DNA: TGTGCCAGCAGTTTACTTACGGGGGCGGGAGAGACCCAGTACTTC. Translating gives CASSLLTGAGETQYF. This chain uses TRBV28 with TRBJ2-5; D may match TRBD1 or TRBD2 (6 bases each). Trimming left V 2 bases short and J 4 bases short, with 14 bases between. The germline CDR1 and CDR2 sequences are MDHEN and SYDVKM. The CDR3 is 15 amino acids. The full variable domain, rest sourced from reference TRBV28 and TRBJ2-5, is DVKVTQSSRYLVKRTGEKVFLECVQDMDHENMFWYRQDPGLGLRLIYFSYDVKMKEKGDIPEGYSVSREKKERFSLILESASTNQTSMYLCASSLLTGAGETQYFGPGTRLLVL.